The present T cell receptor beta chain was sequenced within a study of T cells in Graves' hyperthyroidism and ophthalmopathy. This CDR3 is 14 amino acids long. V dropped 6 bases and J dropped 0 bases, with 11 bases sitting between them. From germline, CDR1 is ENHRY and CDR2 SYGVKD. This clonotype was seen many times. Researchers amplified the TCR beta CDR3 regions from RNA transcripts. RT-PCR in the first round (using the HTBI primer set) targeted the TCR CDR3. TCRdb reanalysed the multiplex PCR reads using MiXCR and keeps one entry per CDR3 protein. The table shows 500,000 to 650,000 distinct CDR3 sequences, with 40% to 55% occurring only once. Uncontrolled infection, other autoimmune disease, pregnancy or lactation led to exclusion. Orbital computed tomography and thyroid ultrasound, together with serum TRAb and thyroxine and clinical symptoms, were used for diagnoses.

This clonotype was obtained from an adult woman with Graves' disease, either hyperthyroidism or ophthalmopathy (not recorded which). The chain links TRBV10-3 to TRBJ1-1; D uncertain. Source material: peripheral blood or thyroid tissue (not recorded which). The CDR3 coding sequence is TGTGCCATCAGCCGACTGGGCATGAACACTGAAGCTTTCTTT. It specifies CAISRLGMNTEAFF.